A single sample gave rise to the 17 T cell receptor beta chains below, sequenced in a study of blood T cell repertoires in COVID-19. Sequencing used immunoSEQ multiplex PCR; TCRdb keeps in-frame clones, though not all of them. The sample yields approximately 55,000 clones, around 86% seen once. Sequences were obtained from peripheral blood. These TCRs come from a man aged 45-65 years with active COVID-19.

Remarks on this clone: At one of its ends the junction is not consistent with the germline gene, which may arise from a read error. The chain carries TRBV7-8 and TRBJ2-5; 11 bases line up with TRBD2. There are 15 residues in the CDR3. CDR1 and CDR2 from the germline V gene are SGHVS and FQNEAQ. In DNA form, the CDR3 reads TGTGCCAGCAGCTTAGTTAGGCTAGCGGGAGGTCCCCCTAACTTC. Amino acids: CASSLVRLAGGPPNF.

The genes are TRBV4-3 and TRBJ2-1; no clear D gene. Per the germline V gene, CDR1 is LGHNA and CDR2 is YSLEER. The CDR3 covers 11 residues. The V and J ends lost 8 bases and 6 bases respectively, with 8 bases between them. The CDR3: CASPTGNEQFF. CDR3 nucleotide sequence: TGCGCCAGCCCAACCGGCAATGAGCAGTTCTTC.

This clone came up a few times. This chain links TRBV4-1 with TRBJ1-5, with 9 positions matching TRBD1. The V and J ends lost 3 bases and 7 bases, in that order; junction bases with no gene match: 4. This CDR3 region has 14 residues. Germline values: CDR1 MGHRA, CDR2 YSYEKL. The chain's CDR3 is CASSHVQGAQPQHF. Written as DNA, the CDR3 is TGCGCCAGCAGCCACGTACAGGGGGCGCAGCCCCAGCATTTT.

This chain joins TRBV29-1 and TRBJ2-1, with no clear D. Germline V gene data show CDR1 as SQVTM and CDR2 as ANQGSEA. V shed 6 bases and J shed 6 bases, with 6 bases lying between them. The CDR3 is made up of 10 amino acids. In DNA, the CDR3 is TGCAGCGTCGGTGTCAATGAGCAGTTCTTC. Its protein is CSVGVNEQFF.

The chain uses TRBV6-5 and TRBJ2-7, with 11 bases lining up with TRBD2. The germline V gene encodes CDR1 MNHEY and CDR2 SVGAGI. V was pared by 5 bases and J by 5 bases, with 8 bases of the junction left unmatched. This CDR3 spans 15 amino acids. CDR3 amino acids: CASSRTSGGDHEQYF. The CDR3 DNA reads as TGTGCCAGCAGTCGAACTAGCGGGGGAGATCACGAGCAGTACTTC.

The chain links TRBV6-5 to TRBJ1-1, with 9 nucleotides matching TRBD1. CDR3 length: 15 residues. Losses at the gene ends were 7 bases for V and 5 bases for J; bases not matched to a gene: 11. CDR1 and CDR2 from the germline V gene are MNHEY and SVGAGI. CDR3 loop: CASTRDTGGITEAFF. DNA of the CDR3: TGTGCCAGCACAAGAGACACAGGGGGCATTACTGAAGCTTTCTTT.

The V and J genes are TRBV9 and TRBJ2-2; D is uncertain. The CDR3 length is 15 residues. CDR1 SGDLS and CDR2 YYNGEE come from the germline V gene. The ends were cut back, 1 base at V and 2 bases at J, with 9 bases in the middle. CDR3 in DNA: TGTGCCAGCAGCGTAAGCGCAGTCAACACCGGGGAGCTGTTTTTT. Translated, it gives CASSVSAVNTGELFF.

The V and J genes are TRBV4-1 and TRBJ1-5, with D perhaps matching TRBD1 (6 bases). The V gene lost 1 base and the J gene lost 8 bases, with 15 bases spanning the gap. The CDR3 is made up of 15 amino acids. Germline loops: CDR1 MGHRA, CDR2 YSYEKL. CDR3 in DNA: TGCGCCAGCAGCCAAGCCACAGGGTACGGTGAGCCCCAGCATTTT. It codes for CASSQATGYGEPQHF.

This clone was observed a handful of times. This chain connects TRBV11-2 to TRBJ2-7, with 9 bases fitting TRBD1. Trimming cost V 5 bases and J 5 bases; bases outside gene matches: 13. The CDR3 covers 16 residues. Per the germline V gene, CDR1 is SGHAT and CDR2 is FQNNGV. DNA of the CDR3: TGTGCCAGCAGCCCTCCTCCGGGACAGGGAACGAACGAGCAGTACTTC. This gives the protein CASSPPPGQGTNEQYF.

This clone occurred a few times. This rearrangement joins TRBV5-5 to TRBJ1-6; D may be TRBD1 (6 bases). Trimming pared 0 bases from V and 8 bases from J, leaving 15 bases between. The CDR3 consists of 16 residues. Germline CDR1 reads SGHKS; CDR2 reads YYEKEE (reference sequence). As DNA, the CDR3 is TGTGCCAGCAGCTTGGACTATCAGGCAGGGGATTCACCCCTCCACTTT. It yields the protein CASSLDYQAGDSPLHF.

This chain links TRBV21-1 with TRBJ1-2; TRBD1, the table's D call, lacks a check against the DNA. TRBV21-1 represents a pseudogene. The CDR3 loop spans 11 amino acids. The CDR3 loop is CASWGCYGYTF. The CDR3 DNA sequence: TGTGCCAGCTGGGGCTGCTATGGCTACACCTTC.

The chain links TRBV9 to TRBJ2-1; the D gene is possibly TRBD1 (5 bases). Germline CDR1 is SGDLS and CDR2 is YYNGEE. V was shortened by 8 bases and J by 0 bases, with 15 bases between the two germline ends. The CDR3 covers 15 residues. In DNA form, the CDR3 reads TGTGCCAGTAGTAGTGGGGCCAGCTCCTACAATGAGCAGTTCTTC. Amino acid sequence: CASSSGASSYNEQFF.

The CDR3 sequence: CASSVVGGGQNTEAFF. As DNA, the CDR3 is TGTGCCAGCAGCGTAGTAGGCGGGGGACAGAACACTGAAGCTTTCTTT. The chain uses TRBV9 and TRBJ1-1; TRBD1 might be the D (6 bases). The CDR3 is 16 amino acids. V lost 0 bases to trimming and J lost 1 base, with 13 bases between them. Germline assignment: CDR1 SGDLS and CDR2 YYNGEE.

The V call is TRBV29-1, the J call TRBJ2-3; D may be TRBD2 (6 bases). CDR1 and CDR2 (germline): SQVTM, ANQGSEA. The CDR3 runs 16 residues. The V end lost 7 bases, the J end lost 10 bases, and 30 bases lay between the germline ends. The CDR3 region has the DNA TGCAGCGCTGAGCCCCACGGAGGGGTAGAGCCGGCCGCGCAGTATTTT. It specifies CSAEPHGGVEPAAQYF.

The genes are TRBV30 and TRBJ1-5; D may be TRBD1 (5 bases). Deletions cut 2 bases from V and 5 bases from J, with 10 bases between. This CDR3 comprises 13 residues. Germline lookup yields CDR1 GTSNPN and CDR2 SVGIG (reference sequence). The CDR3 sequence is CAWSQGRDQPQHF. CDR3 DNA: TGTGCCTGGAGTCAAGGCAGGGATCAGCCCCAGCATTTT.

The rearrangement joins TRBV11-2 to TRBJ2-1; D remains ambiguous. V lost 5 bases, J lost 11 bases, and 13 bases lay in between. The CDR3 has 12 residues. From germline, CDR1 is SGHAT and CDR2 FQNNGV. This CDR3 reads CASSGDWRKQFF. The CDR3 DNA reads TGTGCCAGCAGCGGCGACTGGAGAAAGCAGTTCTTC. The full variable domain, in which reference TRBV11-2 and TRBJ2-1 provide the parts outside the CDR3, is EAGVAQSPRYKIIEKRQSVAFWCNPISGHATLYWYQQILGQGPKLLIQFQNNGVVDDSQLPKDRFSAERLKGVDSTLKIQPAKLEDSAVYLCASSGDWRKQFFGPGTRLTVL.

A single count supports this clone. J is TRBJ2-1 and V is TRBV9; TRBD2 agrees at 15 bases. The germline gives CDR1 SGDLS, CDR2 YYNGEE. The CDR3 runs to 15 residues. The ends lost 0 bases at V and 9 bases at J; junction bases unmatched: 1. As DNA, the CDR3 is TGTGCCAGCAGCGTAGGGGGACTAGCGGGAGGTGAGCAGTTCTTC. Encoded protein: CASSVGGLAGGEQFF.